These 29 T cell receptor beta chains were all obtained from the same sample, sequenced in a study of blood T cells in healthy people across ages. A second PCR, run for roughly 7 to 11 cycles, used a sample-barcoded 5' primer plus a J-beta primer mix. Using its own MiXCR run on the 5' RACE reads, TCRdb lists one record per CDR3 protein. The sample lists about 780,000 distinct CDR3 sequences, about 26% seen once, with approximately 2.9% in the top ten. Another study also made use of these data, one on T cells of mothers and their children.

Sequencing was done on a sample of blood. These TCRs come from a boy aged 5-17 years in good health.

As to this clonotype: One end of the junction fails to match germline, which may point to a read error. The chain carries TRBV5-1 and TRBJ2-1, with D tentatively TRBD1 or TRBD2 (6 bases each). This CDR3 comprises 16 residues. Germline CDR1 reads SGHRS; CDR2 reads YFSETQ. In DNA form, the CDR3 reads TGCGCCAGCAGCTTGGAATCTGGGGGGCCCTACAATGGGCAGTTCTTC. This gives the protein CASSLESGGPYNGQFF.

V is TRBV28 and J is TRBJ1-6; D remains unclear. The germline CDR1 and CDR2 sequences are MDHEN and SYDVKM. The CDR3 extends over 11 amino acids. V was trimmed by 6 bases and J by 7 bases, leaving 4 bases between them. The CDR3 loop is CASRGNSPLHF. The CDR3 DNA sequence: TGTGCCAGCAGGGGGAATTCACCCCTCCACTTT.

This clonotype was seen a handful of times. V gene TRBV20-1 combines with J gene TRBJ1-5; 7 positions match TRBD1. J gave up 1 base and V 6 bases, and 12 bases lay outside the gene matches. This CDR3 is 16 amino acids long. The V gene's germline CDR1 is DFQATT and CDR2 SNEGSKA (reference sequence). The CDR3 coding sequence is TGCAGTGCCCCTCGGGACAGCCCTGGGAGCAATCAGCCCCAGCATTTT. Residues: CSAPRDSPGSNQPQHF.

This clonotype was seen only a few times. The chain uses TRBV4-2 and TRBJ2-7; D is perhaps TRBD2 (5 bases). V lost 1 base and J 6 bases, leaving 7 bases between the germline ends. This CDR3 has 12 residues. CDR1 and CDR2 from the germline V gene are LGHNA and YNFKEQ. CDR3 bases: TGTGCCAGCAGCCAAGTGCGGGCCGAGCAGTACTTC. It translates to CASSQVRAEQYF.

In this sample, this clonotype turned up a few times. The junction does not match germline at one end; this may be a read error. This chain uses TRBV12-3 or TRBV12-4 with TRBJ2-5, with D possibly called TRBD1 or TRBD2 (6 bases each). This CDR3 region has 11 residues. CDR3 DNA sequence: TGTGCCAGCAGTTTCTCGGGGGCTGGATTCTTC. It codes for CASSFSGAGFF.

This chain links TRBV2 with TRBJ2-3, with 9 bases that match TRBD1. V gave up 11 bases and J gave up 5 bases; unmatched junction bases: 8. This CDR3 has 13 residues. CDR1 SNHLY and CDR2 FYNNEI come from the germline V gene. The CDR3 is CACQGQGGDTQYF. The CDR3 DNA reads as TGTGCCTGCCAGGGACAGGGTGGAGATACGCAGTATTTT.

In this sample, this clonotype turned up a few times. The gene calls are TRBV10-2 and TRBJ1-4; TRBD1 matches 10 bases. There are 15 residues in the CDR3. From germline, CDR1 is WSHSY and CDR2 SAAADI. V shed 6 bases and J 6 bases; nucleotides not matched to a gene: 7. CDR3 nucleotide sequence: TGCGCCAGCAGGGGGACAGGGGTCAAGGATGAAAAACTGTTTTTT. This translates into CASRGTGVKDEKLFF.

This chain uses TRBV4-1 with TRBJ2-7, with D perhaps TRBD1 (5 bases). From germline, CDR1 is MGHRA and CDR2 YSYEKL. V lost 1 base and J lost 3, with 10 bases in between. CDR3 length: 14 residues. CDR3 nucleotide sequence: TGCGCCAGCAGCCAAGGGACACTGGGCTACGAGCAGTACTTC. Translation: CASSQGTLGYEQYF.

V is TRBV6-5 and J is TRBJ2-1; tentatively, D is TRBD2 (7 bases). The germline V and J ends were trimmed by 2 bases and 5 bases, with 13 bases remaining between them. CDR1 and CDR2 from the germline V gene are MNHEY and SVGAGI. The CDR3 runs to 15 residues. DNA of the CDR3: TGTGCCAGCAGTTACGGCGGGGGCCTTGACAATGAGCAGTTCTTC. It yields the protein CASSYGGGLDNEQFF.

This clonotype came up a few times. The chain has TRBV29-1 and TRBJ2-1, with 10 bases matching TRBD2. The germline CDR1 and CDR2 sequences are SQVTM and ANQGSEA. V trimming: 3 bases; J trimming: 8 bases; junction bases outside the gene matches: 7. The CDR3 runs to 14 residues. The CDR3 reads CSVDGLAARDEQFF. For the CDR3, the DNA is TGCAGCGTTGACGGACTAGCGGCCAGAGATGAGCAGTTCTTC.

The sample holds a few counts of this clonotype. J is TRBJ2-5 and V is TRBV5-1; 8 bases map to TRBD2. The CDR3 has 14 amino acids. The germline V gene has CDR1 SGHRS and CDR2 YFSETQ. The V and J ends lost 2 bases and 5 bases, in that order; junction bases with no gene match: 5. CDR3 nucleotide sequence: TGCGCCAGCAGCTTTAGCGGGGCCCGGGAGACCCAGTACTTC. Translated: CASSFSGARETQYF.

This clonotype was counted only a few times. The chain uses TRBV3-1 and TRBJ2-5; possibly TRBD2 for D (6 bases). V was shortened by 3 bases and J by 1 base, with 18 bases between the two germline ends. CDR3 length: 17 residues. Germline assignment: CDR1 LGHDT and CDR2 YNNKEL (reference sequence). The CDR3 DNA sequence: TGTGCCAGCAGCCAGGGGGTGGCTAGCGCCATCCAAGAGACCCAGTACTTC. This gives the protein CASSQGVASAIQETQYF.

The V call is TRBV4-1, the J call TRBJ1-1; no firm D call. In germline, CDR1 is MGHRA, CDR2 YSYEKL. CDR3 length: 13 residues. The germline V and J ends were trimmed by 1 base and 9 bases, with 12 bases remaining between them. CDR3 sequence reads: CASSQVFWVKAFF. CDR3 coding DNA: TGCGCCAGCAGCCAAGTTTTCTGGGTCAAAGCTTTCTTT.

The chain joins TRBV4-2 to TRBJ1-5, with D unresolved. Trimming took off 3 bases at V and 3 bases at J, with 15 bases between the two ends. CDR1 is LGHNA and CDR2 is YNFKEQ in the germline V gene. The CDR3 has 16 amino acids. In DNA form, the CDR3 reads TGTGCCAGCAGCCATCATTTCGCTGGAAACAATCAGCCCCAGCATTTT. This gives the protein CASSHHFAGNNQPQHF.

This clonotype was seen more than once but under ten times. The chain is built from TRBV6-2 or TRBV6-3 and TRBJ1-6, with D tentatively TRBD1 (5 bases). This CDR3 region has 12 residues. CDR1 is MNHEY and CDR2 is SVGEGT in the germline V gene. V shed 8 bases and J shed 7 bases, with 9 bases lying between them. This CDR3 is CASAPGNSPLHF. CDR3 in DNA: TGTGCCAGCGCCCCAGGGAATTCACCCCTCCACTTT.

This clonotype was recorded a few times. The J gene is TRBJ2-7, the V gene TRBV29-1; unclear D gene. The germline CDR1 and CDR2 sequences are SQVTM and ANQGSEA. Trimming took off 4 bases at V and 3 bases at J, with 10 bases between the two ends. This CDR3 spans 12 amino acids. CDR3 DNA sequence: TGCAGCGTTGGAACGCCAGACTACGAGCAGTACTTC. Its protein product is CSVGTPDYEQYF.

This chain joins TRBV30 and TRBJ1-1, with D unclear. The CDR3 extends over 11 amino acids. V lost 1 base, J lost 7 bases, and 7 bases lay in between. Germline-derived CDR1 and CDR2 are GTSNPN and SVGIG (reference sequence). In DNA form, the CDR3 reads TGTGCCTGGAGTGGATCCATTGAAGCTTTCTTT. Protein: CAWSGSIEAFF.

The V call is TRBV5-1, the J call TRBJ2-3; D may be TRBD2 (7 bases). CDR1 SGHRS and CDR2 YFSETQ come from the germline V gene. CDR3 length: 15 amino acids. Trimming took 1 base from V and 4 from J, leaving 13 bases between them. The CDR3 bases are TGCGCCAGCAGCTTGTGGGGGGGGGGCGCAGATACGCAGTATTTT. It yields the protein CASSLWGGGADTQYF.

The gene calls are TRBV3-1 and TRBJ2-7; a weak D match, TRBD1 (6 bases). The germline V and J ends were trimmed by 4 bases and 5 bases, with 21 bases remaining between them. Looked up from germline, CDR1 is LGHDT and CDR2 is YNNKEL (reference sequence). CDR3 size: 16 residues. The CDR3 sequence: CASSPFHQGLIHEQYF. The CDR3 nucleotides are TGTGCCAGCAGCCCGTTTCACCAGGGGTTAATCCACGAGCAGTACTTC.

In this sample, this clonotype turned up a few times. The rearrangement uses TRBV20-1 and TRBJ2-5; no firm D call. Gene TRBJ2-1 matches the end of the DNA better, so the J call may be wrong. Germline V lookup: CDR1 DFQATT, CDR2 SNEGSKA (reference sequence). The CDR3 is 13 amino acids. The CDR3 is CSARGQGGNEQFF. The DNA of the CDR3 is TGCAGTGCTAGAGGGCAAGGTGGCAATGAGCAGTTCTTC.

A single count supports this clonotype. CDR3 DNA: TGTGCCAGCAGCCGAGCTAGGACCCCGGACAAAGACAATGAGCAGTTCTTC. Residues: CASSRARTPDKDNEQFF. The chain links TRBV7-8 to TRBJ2-1; the D gene is possibly TRBD1 (5 bases). This CDR3 has 17 residues. V was clipped by 5 bases and J by 5 bases, with 22 bases between them. Germline loops: CDR1 SGHVS, CDR2 FQNEAQ.

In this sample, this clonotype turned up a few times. The CDR3 DNA sequence: TGTGCCAGCAGCTTAAACTCCGGGACAGGAATCTACGAGCAGTACTTC. It is translated as CASSLNSGTGIYEQYF. V usage is TRBV7-8 and J usage is TRBJ2-7, with 8 bases that match TRBD1. CDR3 length: 16 amino acids. CDR1 SGHVS and CDR2 FQNEAQ come from the germline V gene. Trimming at V came to 2 bases and at J to 3 bases, leaving 9 bases not matched to a gene.

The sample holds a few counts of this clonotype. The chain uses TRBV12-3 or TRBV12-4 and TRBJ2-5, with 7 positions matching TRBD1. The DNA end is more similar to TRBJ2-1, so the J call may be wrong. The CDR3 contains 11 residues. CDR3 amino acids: CASSFRGQQFF. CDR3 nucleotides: TGTGCCAGCAGTTTTAGGGGGCAGCAGTTCTTC.

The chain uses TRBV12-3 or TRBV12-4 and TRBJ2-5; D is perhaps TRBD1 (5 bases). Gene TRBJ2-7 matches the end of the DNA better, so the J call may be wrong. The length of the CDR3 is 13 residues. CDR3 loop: CASSSAGTYEQYF. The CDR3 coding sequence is TGTGCCAGCAGTTCGGCAGGGACCTACGAGCAGTACTTC.

This CDR3 reads CASDGGTTYEQYF. The CDR3 DNA reads TGTGCCAGCGATGGGGGCACCACGTACGAGCAGTACTTC. The chain is built from TRBV6-2 or TRBV6-3 and TRBJ2-7, with a possible D match to TRBD1 (6 bases). This CDR3 has 13 residues. V was clipped by 8 bases and J by 4 bases, with 15 bases between them. CDR1 and CDR2 from the germline V gene are MNHEY and SVGEGT.

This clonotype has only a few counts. The DNA for the CDR3 is TGCAGTGCTAGAGTTTTGCGGGGGGGCCTCGTTGAGCAGTTCTTC. Translating gives CSARVLRGGLVEQFF. V and J are TRBV20-1 and TRBJ2-1; 9 bases align to TRBD2. J gave up 9 bases and V 1 base, and 10 bases lay outside the gene matches. There are 15 residues in the CDR3. CDR1 is DFQATT and CDR2 is SNEGSKA in the germline V gene (reference sequence).

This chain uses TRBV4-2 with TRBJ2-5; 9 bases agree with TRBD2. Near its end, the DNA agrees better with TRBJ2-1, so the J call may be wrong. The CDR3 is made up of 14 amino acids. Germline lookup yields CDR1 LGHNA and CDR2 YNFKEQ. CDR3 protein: CASSQETSGNEQFF. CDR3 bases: TGTGCCAGCAGCCAAGAGACTAGCGGCAATGAGCAGTTCTTC.

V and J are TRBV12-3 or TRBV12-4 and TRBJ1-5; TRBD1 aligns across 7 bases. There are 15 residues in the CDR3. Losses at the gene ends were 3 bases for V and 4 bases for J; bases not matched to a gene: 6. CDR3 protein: CASSFGQVRNQPQHF. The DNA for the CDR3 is TGTGCCAGCAGTTTCGGACAGGTGAGGAATCAGCCCCAGCATTTT.

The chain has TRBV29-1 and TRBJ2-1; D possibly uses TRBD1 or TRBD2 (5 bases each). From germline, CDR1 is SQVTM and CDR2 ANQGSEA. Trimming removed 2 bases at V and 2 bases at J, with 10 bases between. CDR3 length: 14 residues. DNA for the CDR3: TGCAGCGTTGAACAGGGAGTGGCCTACAATGAGCAGTTCTTC. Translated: CSVEQGVAYNEQFF.